This is a list of T cell receptor beta chains from one sample in a study of shared clonotypes between healthy human individuals. The method was immunoSEQ multiplex PCR; TCRdb's version includes in-frame clones alone and lacks a portion of them. The sample lists under 2.5 million clones; 80% to 95% were seen once. The sample comprised naive CD4+ T cells from PBMCs. The receptors shown here come from a man aged 18 to 30 in good health. Some clones in this sample may be carry-over from other donors' samples. CDR3s include the opening cysteine and the closing phenylalanine or tryptophan. Size is omitted from some rows. Given values are once, few, many or a class for expanded clones.

V,size,CDR3
TRBV5-4,.,CASGRTLSTDTQYF
TRBV5-1,.,CASSPESTDYNEQFF
TRBV9,.,CASSVLGGDEQYF
TRBV4-1,.,CASSKSGLAGENEQFF
TRBV28,.,CASSLFLAAQFF
TRBV29-1,.,CSVEDGHRFRAGGYTF
TRBV9,.,CASSAPAGANVLTF
TRBV11-2,few,CASSYLPGNTEAFF
TRBV5-4,once,CASSPRGGRSYEQYF
TRBV7-6,.,CASSLDPATGVYGYTF
TRBV5-6,once,CASSLAVGAAYEQYF
TRBV5-6,.,CASSGRSGGAEAFF
TRBV29-1,.,CSAQKTQYF
TRBV7-2,.,CASSRNYNEQFF
TRBV28,.,CASSPGGRYIGELFF